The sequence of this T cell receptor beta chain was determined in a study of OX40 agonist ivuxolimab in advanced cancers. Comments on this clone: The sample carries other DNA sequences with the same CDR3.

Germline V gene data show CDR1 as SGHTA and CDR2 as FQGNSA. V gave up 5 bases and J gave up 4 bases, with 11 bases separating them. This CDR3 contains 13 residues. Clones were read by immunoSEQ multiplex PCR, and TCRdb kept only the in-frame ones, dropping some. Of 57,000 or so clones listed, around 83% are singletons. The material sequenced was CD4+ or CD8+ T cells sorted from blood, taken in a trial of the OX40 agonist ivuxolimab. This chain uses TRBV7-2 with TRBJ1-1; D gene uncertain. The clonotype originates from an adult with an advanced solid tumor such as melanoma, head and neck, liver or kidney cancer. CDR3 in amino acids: CASSRRARTEAFF. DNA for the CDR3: TGTGCCAGCAGCCGGCGGGCTCGCACTGAAGCTTTCTTT. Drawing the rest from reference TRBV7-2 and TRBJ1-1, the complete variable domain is GAGVSQSPSNKVTEKGKDVELRCDPISGHTALYWYRQSLGQGLEFLIYFQGNSAPDKSGLPSDRFSAERTGGSVSTLTIQRTQQEDSAVYLCASSRRARTEAFFGQGTRLTVV.